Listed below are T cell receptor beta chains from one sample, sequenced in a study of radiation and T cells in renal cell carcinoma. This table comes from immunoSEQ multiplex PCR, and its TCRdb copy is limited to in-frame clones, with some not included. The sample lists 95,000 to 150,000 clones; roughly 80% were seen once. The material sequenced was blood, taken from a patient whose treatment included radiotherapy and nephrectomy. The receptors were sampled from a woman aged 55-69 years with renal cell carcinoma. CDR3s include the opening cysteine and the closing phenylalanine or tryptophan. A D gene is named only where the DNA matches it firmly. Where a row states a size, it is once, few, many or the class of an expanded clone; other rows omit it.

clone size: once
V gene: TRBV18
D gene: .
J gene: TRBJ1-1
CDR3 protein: CASSPGVRNTEAFF
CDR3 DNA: TGTGCCAGCTCACCAGGGGTACGGAACACTGAAGCTTTCTTT

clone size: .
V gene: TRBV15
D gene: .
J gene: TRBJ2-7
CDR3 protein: CATSRESGLAYEQYF
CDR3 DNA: TGTGCCACCAGCAGGGAGAGCGGGTTAGCCTACGAGCAGTACTTC

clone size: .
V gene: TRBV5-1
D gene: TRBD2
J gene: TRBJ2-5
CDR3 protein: CASSLAVAGLQETQYF
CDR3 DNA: TGCGCCAGCAGCTTGGCGGTAGCGGGCCTCCAAGAGACCCAGTACTTC

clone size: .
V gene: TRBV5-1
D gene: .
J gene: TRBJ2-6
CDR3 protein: CASSLVRPDLGANVLTF
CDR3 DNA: TGCGCCAGCAGCTTGGTCCGCCCGGATCTTGGGGCCAACGTCCTGACTTTC

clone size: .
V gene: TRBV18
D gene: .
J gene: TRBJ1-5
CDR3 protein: CASSPSNQPQHF
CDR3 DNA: TGTGCCAGCTCCCCCTCCAATCAGCCCCAGCATTTT

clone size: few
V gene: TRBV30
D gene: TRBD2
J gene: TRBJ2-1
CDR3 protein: CAWSGRGSYNEQFF
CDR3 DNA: TGTGCCTGGAGTGGGCGGGGGTCCTACAATGAGCAGTTCTTC

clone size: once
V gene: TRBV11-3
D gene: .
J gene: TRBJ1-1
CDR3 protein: CASSLSANTEAFF
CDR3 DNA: TGTGCCAGCAGCTTGAGTGCGAACACTGAAGCTTTCTTT

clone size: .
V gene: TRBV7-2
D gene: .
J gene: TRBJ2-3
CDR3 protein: CASSLGGRSTDTQYF
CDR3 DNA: TGTGCCAGCAGCTTAGGTGGGAGGAGCACAGATACGCAGTATTTT

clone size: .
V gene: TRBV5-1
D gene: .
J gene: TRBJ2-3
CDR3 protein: CASSLSSDTQYF
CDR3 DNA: TGCGCCAGCAGCTTGTCTTCAGATACGCAGTATTTT

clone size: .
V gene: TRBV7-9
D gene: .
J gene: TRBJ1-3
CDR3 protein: CASSPGPSSGNTIYF
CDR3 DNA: TGTGCCAGCAGCCCAGGGCCTAGCTCTGGAAACACCATATATTTT

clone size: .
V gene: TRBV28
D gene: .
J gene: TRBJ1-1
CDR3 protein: CASRRPAVGEAFF
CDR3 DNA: TGTGCCAGCAGGCGCCCGGCTGTTGGTGAAGCTTTCTTT

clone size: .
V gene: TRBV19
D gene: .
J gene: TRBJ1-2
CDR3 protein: CASSILGAGTPDGYTF
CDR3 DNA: TGTGCCAGTAGTATTCTCGGGGCAGGGACCCCTGATGGCTACACCTTC

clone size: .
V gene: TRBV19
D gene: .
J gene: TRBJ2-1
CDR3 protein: CASGYNEQFF
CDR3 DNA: TGTGCCAGTGGATACAATGAGCAGTTCTTC

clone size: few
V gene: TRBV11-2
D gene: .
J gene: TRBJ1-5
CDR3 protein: CASSWLGPDQPQHF
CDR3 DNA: TGTGCCAGCAGCTGGCTCGGGCCCGATCAGCCCCAGCATTTT

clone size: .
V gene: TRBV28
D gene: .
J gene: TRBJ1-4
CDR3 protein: CASSLYGGATNEKLFF
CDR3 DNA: TGTGCCAGCAGTTTATATGGGGGGGCGACTAATGAAAAACTGTTTTTT

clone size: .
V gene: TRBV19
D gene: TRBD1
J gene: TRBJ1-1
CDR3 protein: CASSWTGGPEAFF
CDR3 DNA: TGTGCCAGTAGTTGGACAGGGGGCCCTGAAGCTTTCTTT

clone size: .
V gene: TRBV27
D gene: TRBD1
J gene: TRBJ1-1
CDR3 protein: CASSLSGTGNTEAFF
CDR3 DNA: TGTGCCAGCAGTTTATCGGGGACAGGGAACACTGAAGCTTTCTTT